The next 25 T cell receptor beta chains were all read from a single sample in a study of blood T cell repertoires in COVID-19. The table came from immunoSEQ multiplex PCR; TCRdb's copy has only in-frame clones and leaves some out. The sample shows about 200,000 clones, about 85% of them seen only once. The specimen sequenced was PBMCs or T cells enriched from blood (not recorded which). Receptors originate from a man aged 35 to 55 who had recovered from COVID-19.

The chain has TRBV4-3 and TRBJ2-3; D gene ambiguous. There are 13 residues in the CDR3. Germline V gene lookup returns CDR1 LGHNA and CDR2 YSLEER. The ends were cut back, 3 bases at V and 3 bases at J, with 7 bases in the middle. The CDR3 spells CASSQTHTDTQYF. The CDR3 region has the DNA TGCGCCAGCAGCCAGACACATACAGATACGCAGTATTTT.

The chain is built from TRBV19 and TRBJ1-2, with a possible D match to TRBD1 (6 bases). Germline lookup yields CDR1 LNHDA and CDR2 SQIVND (reference sequence). This CDR3 region has 13 residues. V was cut by 4 bases and J by 4 bases, with 10 bases left in between. CDR3 residues: CASSKGVVYGYTF. DNA for the CDR3: TGTGCCAGTAGTAAGGGGGTTGTCTATGGCTACACCTTC.

A few counts support this clone. This rearrangement joins TRBV2 to TRBJ1-6, with unresolved D. The germline V and J ends were trimmed by 6 bases and 4 bases, with 16 bases remaining between them. The CDR3 covers 16 residues. Germline V CDR1 and CDR2: SNHLY, FYNNEI. This CDR3 is CASSAEGRTYNSPLHF. The CDR3 bases are TGTGCCAGCAGCGCAGAAGGGAGGACTTATAATTCACCCCTCCACTTT. The full variable domain, completed using reference TRBV2 and TRBJ1-6, is EPEVTQTPSHQVTQMGQEVILRCVPISNHLYFYWYRQILGQKVEFLVSFYNNEISEKSEIFDDQFSVERPDGSNFTLKIRSTKLEDSAMYFCASSAEGRTYNSPLHFGNGTRLTVT.

This clone was observed at least ten times. V usage is TRBV30 and J usage is TRBJ2-6; D is perhaps TRBD2 (6 bases). This CDR3 contains 15 residues. Trimming cost V 0 bases and J 0 bases, with 6 bases left between them. CDR1 is GTSNPN and CDR2 is SVGIG in the germline V gene (reference sequence). The CDR3 bases are TGTGCCTGGAGTGTGGGGGGCTCTGGGGCCAACGTCCTGACTTTC. This codes for CAWSVGGSGANVLTF.

The genes are TRBV14 and TRBJ2-2, with no clear D. Germline V gene sequence: CDR1 SGHDN, CDR2 FVKESK. The V end lost 1 base, the J end lost 6 bases, and 12 bases lay between the germline ends. This CDR3 region has 15 residues. For the CDR3, the DNA is TGTGCCAGCAGCCAAGGTGGTAGTTATGCCGGGGAGCTGTTTTTT. It yields the protein CASSQGGSYAGELFF.

The DNA for the CDR3 is TGTGCCAGTAGTATCCTTTTGGGGCCGAGAACTTATACTAGCACAGATACGCAGTATTTT. This codes for CASSILLGPRTYTSTDTQYF. The J gene is TRBJ2-3, the V gene TRBV19; D possibly corresponds to TRBD1 (5 bases). V shed 3 bases and J shed 0 bases, with 25 bases lying between them. Per the germline V gene, CDR1 is LNHDA and CDR2 is SQIVND (reference sequence). This CDR3 region has 20 residues.

The chain has TRBV11-2 and TRBJ2-2; TRBD1 aligns across 12 bases. Losses at the gene ends were 6 bases for V and 6 bases for J; bases not matched to a gene: 8. Germline V lookup: CDR1 SGHAT, CDR2 FQNNGV. The CDR3 loop spans 16 amino acids. CDR3 residues: CASSTWGQGASGELFF. The CDR3, as DNA: TGTGCCAGCAGTACCTGGGGACAGGGGGCGTCCGGGGAGCTGTTTTTT.

This clone was counted a single time. V is TRBV14 and J is TRBJ1-6; weak D call: TRBD1 (6 bases). Germline CDR1 is SGHDN and CDR2 is FVKESK. The V and J ends lost 1 base and 10 bases respectively, with 20 bases between them. This CDR3 has 17 residues. DNA of the CDR3: TGTGCCAGCAGCCAAGTTGGGGGGGCCGTTGTCCGCTCACCCCTCCACTTT. This sequence encodes CASSQVGGAVVRSPLHF.

This clone was recorded once. The chain links TRBV14 to TRBJ1-2; D uncertain. This CDR3 has 15 amino acids. Between the trimmed V and J ends, which lost 2 bases and 4 bases, there was a span of 14 bases. Germline loops: CDR1 SGHDN, CDR2 FVKESK. The CDR3 sequence is CASSQNFMTFYGYTF. CDR3 in DNA: TGTGCCAGCAGCCAAAACTTCATGACTTTCTATGGCTACACCTTC.

The chain uses TRBV19 and TRBJ1-1, with 7 bases lining up with TRBD1. CDR1 LNHDA and CDR2 SQIVND come from the germline V gene (reference sequence). The trim removed 6 bases at V and 12 bases at J, leaving 13 bases unmatched. This CDR3 spans 13 amino acids. CDR3 region: CASSPTGAERTFF. In DNA, the CDR3 is TGTGCCAGTAGCCCAACAGGGGCCGAAAGAACTTTCTTT.

V gene TRBV2 combines with J gene TRBJ2-2; D perhaps matches TRBD1 (5 bases). Germline CDR1 SNHLY, CDR2 FYNNEI. The CDR3 totals 11 residues. V shed 8 bases and J shed 7 bases, with 8 bases lying between them. CDR3 loop: CASQDSGELFF. Here the CDR3 DNA reads TGTGCCAGCCAAGACAGCGGGGAGCTGTTTTTT.

This clone was found a few times. The rearrangement joins TRBV7-9 to TRBJ1-2, with 11 bases lining up with TRBD1. Germline lookup yields CDR1 SEHNR and CDR2 FQNEAQ (reference sequence). The CDR3 loop spans 14 amino acids. Trimming removed 5 bases from V and 4 bases from J; junction bases left unmatched: 3. CDR3 sequence: CASSPGTGGYGYTF. The CDR3 nucleotides read TGTGCCAGCAGCCCCGGGACAGGGGGCTATGGCTACACCTTC.

This clone was seen more than once but under ten times. The chain is built from TRBV12-5 and TRBJ2-5, with TRBD1 matching 8 bases. V shed 7 bases, J shed 5 bases, and the junction held 12 bases outside the gene matches. The length of the CDR3 is 15 residues. Germline CDR1 is LGHNT and CDR2 is FRNRAP. Here the CDR3 DNA reads TGTGCTAGTGTTTACTTGGACAGGGTCTGTGAGACCCAGTACTTC. Encoded protein: CASVYLDRVCETQYF.

V and J are TRBV9 and TRBJ1-5, with TRBD1 matching 7 bases. CDR1 is SGDLS, CDR2 YYNGEE, per germline. V shed 0 bases, J shed 4 bases, and the junction held 4 bases outside the gene matches. The CDR3 is 15 residues long. The DNA of the CDR3 is TGTGCCAGCAGCGTAGGAGGGACAGAGAATCAGCCCCAGCATTTT. Protein product: CASSVGGTENQPQHF.

The chain has TRBV19 and TRBJ2-2, with a possible D match to TRBD1 (5 bases). CDR1 and CDR2 (germline): LNHDA, SQIVND (reference sequence). The CDR3 runs to 13 residues. Trimming took off 2 bases at V and 4 bases at J, with 5 bases between the two ends. This CDR3 is CASSIRGTGELFF. The CDR3 DNA is TGTGCCAGTAGTATAAGGGGCACCGGGGAGCTGTTTTTT.

The chain links TRBV5-4 to TRBJ2-7, with TRBD1 matching 7 bases. The V gene's germline CDR1 is SGHNT and CDR2 YYREEE (reference sequence). With 4 bases clipped from V and 3 bases from J, the junction kept 10 bases outside the gene matches. This CDR3 region has 15 residues. In nucleotides, the CDR3 is TGTGCCAGCAGCCTAAGGGGGCGGCTCGTCTACGAGCAGTACTTC. Its translation is CASSLRGRLVYEQYF.

V is TRBV2 and J is TRBJ2-2; 8 bases line up with TRBD1. The CDR3 totals 14 residues. Germline V CDR1 and CDR2: SNHLY, FYNNEI. V lost 8 bases to trimming and J lost 4 bases; unmatched junction nucleotides: 6. The CDR3 region is CASGTGISTGELFF. The CDR3 nucleotides are TGTGCCAGCGGGACAGGCATAAGCACCGGGGAGCTGTTTTTT.

This chain connects TRBV5-1 to TRBJ1-4, with a tentative D call TRBD1 (6 bases). CDR3 length: 14 residues. Trimming removed 3 bases from V and 5 bases from J, with 11 bases in between. Germline V gene data show CDR1 as SGHRS and CDR2 as YFSETQ. DNA for the CDR3: TGCGCCAGCAGCTCTCAGGGGAGAAATGAAAAACTGTTTTTT. This sequence encodes CASSSQGRNEKLFF.

J is TRBJ2-2 and V is TRBV2; 7 positions agree with TRBD2. The CDR3 runs 16 residues. Germline CDR1 and CDR2: SNHLY and FYNNEI. Losses at the gene ends were 5 bases for V and 0 bases for J; bases not matched to a gene: 6. Here the CDR3 reads CASSRTSLANTGELFF. CDR3 nucleotide sequence: TGTGCCAGCAGTAGGACTAGTCTTGCGAACACCGGGGAGCTGTTTTTT.

This sequence joins TRBV6-2 or TRBV6-3 and TRBJ2-6; 11 bases match TRBD1. The CDR3 runs 18 residues. The V and J ends lost 4 bases and 0 bases, in that order; junction bases with no gene match: 5. The germline gives CDR1 MNHEY, CDR2 SVGEGT. The CDR3 nucleotides read TGTGCCAGCAGTTTTTTGGGGACAGGGGGCTCTGGGGCCAACGTCCTGACTTTC. Its translation is CASSFLGTGGSGANVLTF.

The chain joins TRBV14 to TRBJ2-5; the D is unclear. The CDR3 is 14 residues long. Trimming pared 0 bases from V and 4 bases from J, leaving 9 bases between. Germline V gives CDR1 SGHDN, CDR2 FVKESK. CDR3 DNA: TGTGCCAGCAGCCAAGATAACTCGCTAGAGACCCAGTACTTC. As protein: CASSQDNSLETQYF.

The CDR3 nucleotides are TGTGCCAGTAGTATCTCCCCAGGGGGGAGGTATGGGGCCAACGTCCTGACTTTC. Translation gives CASSISPGGRYGANVLTF. The V and J genes are TRBV19 and TRBJ2-6, with TRBD1 as a possible D gene (7 bases). Deletions cut 3 bases from V and 3 bases from J, with 18 bases between. This CDR3 has 18 amino acids. The germline gives CDR1 LNHDA, CDR2 SQIVND (reference sequence).

This clone was detected once. The CDR3, as DNA: TGTGCCAGCAGCGTAAGCGGGACCGGGGAGCTGTTTTTT. Residues: CASSVSGTGELFF. The chain has TRBV7-2 and TRBJ2-2; weak D call: TRBD2 (6 bases). With 5 bases removed from V and 5 bases from J, the gap between germline ends came to 9 bases. This CDR3 has 13 amino acids. Germline CDR1 SGHTA, CDR2 FQGNSA. Full variable domain (outside the CDR3, taken from reference TRBV7-2 and TRBJ2-2): GAGVSQSPSNKVTEKGKDVELRCDPISGHTALYWYRQSLGQGLEFLIYFQGNSAPDKSGLPSDRFSAERTGGSVSTLTIQRTQQEDSAVYLCASSVSGTGELFFGEGSRLTVL.

The V and J genes are TRBV10-2 and TRBJ1-5, with 8 bases lining up with TRBD1. CDR1 WSHSY and CDR2 SAAADI come from the germline V gene. V dropped 7 bases and J dropped 2; count of bases not matched to a gene: 7. The CDR3 totals 15 residues. The CDR3 region has the DNA TGCGCCAGCACCGAGGACAGGGCGGGCAATCAGCCCCAGCATTTT. Encoded protein: CASTEDRAGNQPQHF.

The chain carries TRBV30 and TRBJ2-5, with 9 bases matching TRBD1. The CDR3 totals 14 residues. V was pared by 5 bases and J by 1 base, with 5 bases of the junction left unmatched. The germline CDR1 and CDR2 sequences are GTSNPN and SVGIG (reference sequence). CDR3 in DNA: TGTGCCTGGGGACGGGGACAGGGCCAAGAGACCCAGTACTTC. This translates into CAWGRGQGQETQYF.